This is a list of T cell receptor beta chains from one sample in a study of blood T cells in healthy people across ages. Each CDR3 protein gets one entry after TCRdb re-called the 5' RACE reads with MiXCR. The table includes over a million distinct CDR3 sequences, about 40% detected once. The sequencing sample was made of blood. Receptors were obtained from a woman aged 18-29 years in good health. Each CDR3 is given with its conserved first and last residue. Each record gives: clone size, J gene, D gene, V gene, CDR3 protein, CDR3 DNA. D genes are given only for firm matches. Size is omitted from some rows. Given values are once, few, many or a class for expanded clones.

clone_size: NA
j_call: TRBJ2-5
d_call: TRBD2
v_call: TRBV28
cdr3_aa: CASSNGGVQETQYF
cdr3_nt: TGTGCCAGCAGCAACGGGGGGGTCCAAGAGACCCAGTACTTC

clone_size: NA
j_call: TRBJ2-3
d_call: NA
v_call: TRBV27
cdr3_aa: CASSLAGNPSQYF
cdr3_nt: TGTGCCAGCAGTTTGGCAGGTAACCCATCGCAGTATTTT

clone_size: NA
j_call: TRBJ2-1
d_call: TRBD2
v_call: TRBV12-5
cdr3_aa: CASGLRLAGEINEQFF
cdr3_nt: TGTGCTAGTGGTTTGAGACTAGCGGGAGAAATCAATGAGCAGTTCTTC

clone_size: many
j_call: TRBJ2-5
d_call: NA
v_call: TRBV12-3/TRBV12-4
cdr3_aa: CASSPDKQETQYF
cdr3_nt: TGTGCCAGCAGCCCAGACAAACAAGAGACCCAGTACTTC

clone_size: few
j_call: TRBJ2-1
d_call: NA
v_call: TRBV28
cdr3_aa: CASSLGGSRGNEQFF
cdr3_nt: TGTGCCAGCAGTTTAGGGGGGTCCCGGGGCAATGAGCAGTTCTTC

clone_size: few
j_call: TRBJ1-2
d_call: NA
v_call: TRBV29-1
cdr3_aa: CSVEGGAGYTF
cdr3_nt: TGCAGCGTTGAGGGGGGGGCAGGCTACACCTTC

clone_size: NA
j_call: TRBJ2-6
d_call: TRBD2
v_call: TRBV7-9
cdr3_aa: CASSPWTSRTSGANVLTF
cdr3_nt: TGTGCCAGCAGCCCTTGGACTAGCCGGACCTCTGGGGCCAACGTCCTGACTTTC

clone_size: few
j_call: TRBJ1-2
d_call: TRBD1
v_call: TRBV7-2
cdr3_aa: CASSFARGYYGYTF
cdr3_nt: TGTGCCAGCAGCTTTGCCAGGGGGTACTATGGCTACACCTTC

clone_size: few
j_call: TRBJ1-4
d_call: NA
v_call: TRBV27
cdr3_aa: CASSFWGTGDEKLFF
cdr3_nt: TGTGCCAGCAGTTTTTGGGGAACGGGGGACGAAAAACTGTTTTTT

clone_size: NA
j_call: TRBJ1-1
d_call: TRBD1
v_call: TRBV12-3/TRBV12-4
cdr3_aa: CASTPDRTYTEAFF
cdr3_nt: TGTGCCAGCACCCCGGACAGGACCTACACTGAAGCTTTCTTT

clone_size: NA
j_call: TRBJ1-2
d_call: NA
v_call: TRBV12-3/TRBV12-4
cdr3_aa: CASRPGRGLSPLGYGYTF
cdr3_nt: TGTGCCAGCCGCCCAGGAAGGGGCCTCAGTCCCTTAGGATATGGCTACACCTTC

clone_size: NA
j_call: TRBJ2-7
d_call: NA
v_call: TRBV18
cdr3_aa: CASSPRNREGYEQYF
cdr3_nt: TGTGCCAGCTCACCACGTAATCGAGAGGGCTACGAGCAGTACTTC

clone_size: few
j_call: TRBJ2-1
d_call: TRBD2
v_call: TRBV6-4
cdr3_aa: CASTETSGGAGGEQFF
cdr3_nt: TGTGCCAGCACCGAAACTAGCGGGGGGGCCGGAGGTGAGCAGTTCTTC

clone_size: NA
j_call: TRBJ2-7
d_call: TRBD2
v_call: TRBV30
cdr3_aa: CARKAGYSYEQYF
cdr3_nt: TGTGCCAGAAAAGCGGGGTACTCCTACGAGCAGTACTTC

clone_size: NA
j_call: TRBJ2-2
d_call: NA
v_call: TRBV28
cdr3_aa: CASSSKYRTMTGELFF
cdr3_nt: TGTGCCAGCAGTTCCAAATACCGGACTATGACCGGGGAGCTGTTTTTT